This T cell receptor beta chain was identified in a study of response to subunit inactivated influenza vaccine (dated by TCRdb to about 2018). Describing the broader study: Deep quantitative T cell receptor repertoire profiling was used in the study to track responses to a trivalent subunit inactivated influenza vaccine.

This clonotype was counted at least ten times. The specificity of this receptor is unknown. No per-base quality is available; no much larger clone lies one base away. Libraries were made using RT-PCR. For sequencing, an Illumina HiSeq 2500 was employed. Clones were called with MiXCR by TCRdb after fastp trimmed the public reads at Q25, and only in-frame beta chains were retained. CDR3 protein sequences are deduplicated, and each keeps its most common genes and DNA. This sample gives almost 250,000 distinct CDR3 sequences in total; approximately 12% of them show up just once. Jointly, the top ten make up 7.8% of the sample. The paper's findings and limits, for the study overall: The authors suggested that each seasonal influenza vaccination may recruit only a limited number of new T cells.

CDR1 and CDR2 are read off the germline V gene as MGHRA and YSYEKL. V and J lose 5 bases and 3 bases, and a span of 11 bases separates them. The cysteine opens and the phenylalanine closes a CDR3 of 14 amino acids. Just the 42-base CDR3 DNA is kept, in frame starting at base 1. The sequence was collected from a man in his fifties or sixties who received an inactivated influenza vaccine. Donor details come from another sample of the same person, matched by shared clones. In this chain, TRBV4-1 is recombined with TRBJ2-1; TRBD1 is perhaps the D gene, given 6 matching bases. Material: non-naive T cells sorted from PBMCs, obtained roughly 2 weeks before vaccination. This specimen's cell subset or site label, interpreted: memory T cell fraction. The base sequence is TGCGCCAGCAGCGGACAGATAAACTACAATGAGCAGTTCTTC. Protein translation: CASSGQINYNEQFF.